Ten or more counts support the clone carrying this T cell receptor (beta chain). Antigen unknown. The read stops 3 residues short of the end of the CDR3; the missing end is completed from the germline J gene. J lost 5 bases, V lost 5 bases, and 7 bases had no gene match. Per the germline V gene, CDR1 is DFQATT and CDR2 is SNEGSKA (reference sequence). CDR3 length: 13 residues. Assay used: immunoSEQ multiplex PCR; TCRdb lists only in-frame clones, some missing. The sample contains tens of thousands of clones, none of them singletons. This sample was taken from a study of T cell clonality in common variable immunodeficiency. The study's findings and limits: Compared with controls, CVID subjects had fewer shared TCRbeta clones. T cell subpopulation sequencing would be needed to explain CVID clonality. Reportedly, TCR beta sequences from common variable immunodeficiency showed fewer deletions and N-nucleotide insertions.

This receptor was taken from a person aged 18 to 75 in good health. Sequencing was carried out using peripheral blood mononuclear cells. This chain joins TRBV20-1 and TRBJ1-2, with 8 bases identical to TRBD1. The CDR3 reads CSAAGGAGYGYTF. Incomplete CDR3 DNA: TGCAGTGCTGCAGGGGGCGCGGGGTATGGC.